This T cell receptor beta chain came from a study of Graves' ophthalmopathy and Graves' hyperthyroidism. Study-level results: Predictions made by the model for ophthalmopathy progression reached more than 55% sensitivity and less than 80% specificity.

From RNA, the CDR3 regions of TCR beta chains were amplified and sequenced. An initial RT-PCR round employing HTBI primers preceded a second-round multiplex PCR. TCRdb reanalysed the multiplex PCR reads using MiXCR and keeps one entry per CDR3 protein. The table includes over a million distinct CDR3 sequences, about two fifths detected once. This clonotype has a handful of counts. Its cognate antigen is unknown. This CDR3 has 14 residues. Looked up from germline, CDR1 is DFQATT and CDR2 is SNEGSKA (reference sequence). Trimming removed 6 bases from V and 4 bases from J; junction bases left unmatched: 11.

The V gene is TRBV20-1, the J gene TRBJ1-1, with TRBD1 matching over 7 bases. The TCR comes from an adult man with Graves' hyperthyroidism. Sequencing input: peripheral blood or thyroid tissue (not recorded which). The CDR3 is CSAEEQGKITEAFF. DNA of the CDR3: TGCAGTGCGGAGGAACAGGGGAAGATCACTGAAGCTTTCTTT.